Listed below are T cell receptor beta chains from one sample, sequenced in a study of blood T cell repertoires in COVID-19. Produced via immunoSEQ multiplex PCR; TCRdb's table is partial and in-frame only. The sample yields about 250,000 clones, just over 85% seen once. Sample: PBMCs or T cells enriched from blood (not recorded which). The receptors here all came from a man aged 35 to 55 who had recovered from COVID-19. The CDR3 runs from the conserved cysteine through the conserved F or W. D genes are given only for firm matches. Only part of the rows carry a size: once, few, many, or a class if the clone is expanded.

v_call	d_call	clone_size	j_call	cdr3_nt	cdr3_aa
TRBV7-2	NA	NA	TRBJ2-2	TGTGCCAGCAGGCCGACAGAGACCGGGGAGCTGTTTTTT	CASRPTETGELFF
TRBV5-1	TRBD1	once	TRBJ2-5	TGCGCCAGCAGCCTGACAGGGGTAGAGACCCAGTACTTC	CASSLTGVETQYF
TRBV7-2	TRBD2	NA	TRBJ2-3	TGTGCCAGCAGCACCCTCGGGGCGGGGGGCATAACAGATACGCAGTATTTT	CASSTLGAGGITDTQYF
TRBV7-9	TRBD1	few	TRBJ1-1	TGTGCCAGCAGCTCACTAGGAGGGACAGGGTTGGTTGAAGCTTTCTTT	CASSSLGGTGLVEAFF
TRBV5-4	NA	NA	TRBJ2-1	TGTGCCAGCAGCCTGGACAGATACAATGAGCAGTTCTTC	CASSLDRYNEQFF
TRBV5-1	TRBD2	NA	TRBJ2-5	TGCGCCAGCAGCGAGCGGGGGGGCTATTACCAAGAGACCCAGTACTTC	CASSERGGYYQETQYF
TRBV2	NA	NA	TRBJ1-2	TGTGCCAGCAGTGGACAGTTAGCTAACTATGGCTACACCTTC	CASSGQLANYGYTF
TRBV4-2	NA	NA	TRBJ1-1	TGTGCCAGCAGCACCTCCCCGGAGACGGCTTTCTTT	CASSTSPETAFF
TRBV24-1	NA	NA	TRBJ2-7	TGTGCCACCAGTGACCTGAAGACTTCCTACGAGCAGTACTTC	CATSDLKTSYEQYF
TRBV19	NA	NA	TRBJ1-4	TGTGCCAGTGGCTTCGGGGTGGTAGCTAATGAAAAACTGTTTTTT	CASGFGVVANEKLFF
TRBV11-2	TRBD1	NA	TRBJ2-7	TGTGCCACCTCCCTAGGACAGGGGGATTACGAGCAGTACTTC	CATSLGQGDYEQYF
TRBV7-2	NA	NA	TRBJ1-1	TGTGCCAGTAAAAGGGGTCTGAACACTGAAGCTTTCTTT	CASKRGLNTEAFF
TRBV4-3	TRBD1	once	TRBJ1-4	TGCGCCAGCAGCCAAGGGTTGCGGACAGGGGCCCTAACTAATGAAAAACTGTTTTTT	CASSQGLRTGALTNEKLFF
TRBV5-5	TRBD1	NA	TRBJ1-6	TGTGCCAGCACCAAAGGGACAGGGGGCTTATATCGAGGTTCACCCCTCCACTTT	CASTKGTGGLYRGSPLHF
TRBV3-1/TRBV3-2	NA	NA	TRBJ1-6	TGTGCCAGCAGCCAGGGGGGGGCGCTGAATTCACCCCTCCACTTT	CASSQGGALNSPLHF
TRBV18	TRBD2	NA	TRBJ2-2	TGTGCCAGCTCACCGCGCTCTAGCGGAGCGGGCACCGGGGAGCTGTTTTTT	CASSPRSSGAGTGELFF
TRBV6-5	TRBD1	NA	TRBJ1-2	TGTGCCAGCAGTTTGGGACAGGCATATGGCTACACCTTC	CASSLGQAYGYTF
TRBV20-1	NA	NA	TRBJ2-7	TGCAGTGCTGGCAGGGATAACGAGCAGTACTTC	CSAGRDNEQYF
TRBV11-2	TRBD2	few	TRBJ2-7	TGTGCCAGCAGCTTCGGGGGTAGCGGGAGGGGTGAGCAGTACTTC	CASSFGGSGRGEQYF
TRBV5-5	TRBD1	NA	TRBJ1-4	TGTGCCAGCAGCTGGACAGGGGGCGCGGGGTCGGGTGAAAAACTGTTTTTT	CASSWTGGAGSGEKLFF